This T cell receptor (beta chain) stems from a study of blood T cell repertoires in COVID-19. Study-wide context: From the United States, Italy and Spain came samples of acute and convalescent COVID-19. PBMCs, B-cell-depleted T cells, or T cells were the source of the cDNA or gDNA that made up the material.

TCRdb's table, derived via immunoSEQ multiplex PCR, lists solely in-frame clones and lacks some. The data hold about 33,000 clones, with approximately 86% observed a single time. CDR3 length: 13 amino acids. Trimming at V came to 10 bases and at J to 2 bases, leaving 2 bases not matched to a gene. The V gene's germline CDR1 is SGHTA and CDR2 FQGNSA. The chain uses TRBV7-2 and TRBJ2-6; 7 nucleotides agree with TRBD1. Material for sequencing was peripheral blood. The TCR originated in a human donor in a cohort sampled during active COVID-19. CDR3 sequence reads: CAIDRAGANVLTF. The CDR3 DNA reads TGTGCCATCGACAGGGCTGGGGCCAACGTCCTGACTTTC.